This T cell receptor beta chain was sequenced in a study of T cell responses to AZD1222 COVID-19 vaccine. Study outcomes and limitations: Among AZD1222 vaccinees, only six were seropositive at baseline. Spike-specific TCRs gained breadth and depth after people received two AZD1222 doses. Spike regions recognized by vaccine-associated CD4 TCRs spanned the protein, led by 160-218 and 743-854.

As concerns this clone: The antigen is unknown.

Measured with immunoSEQ multiplex PCR; TCRdb has only the in-frame clones, and not every one. The repertoire consists of approximately 99,000 clones, with 70% to 90% occurring once and the leading ten covering about 3%. The sequencing used peripheral blood, collected on day 0 of AZD1222 vaccination. The clonotype comes from an adult in good health.

CDR3 nucleotide sequence: TGCAGCGTGATACAAGACACCCATTATGGCTACACCTTC. Encoded protein: CSVIQDTHYGYTF. The rearrangement links TRBV29-1 to TRBJ1-2; no definite D call. Germline V CDR1 and CDR2: SQVTM, ANQGSEA. This CDR3 region has 13 residues. Trimming removed 6 bases from V and 5 bases from J, with 16 bases in between.